Included here is one T cell receptor beta chain sequence, with context. In the PCR, 60 Vbeta and 13 Jbeta primers were used. Sequenced by immunoSEQ multiplex PCR; TCRdb stores in-frame clones only, minus some. The sample consists of hundreds of thousands of clones, almost 80% of them appearing once. This sample is part of a study of cytomegalovirus exposure and HLA in healthy donors. This receptor was obtained from a male donor in good health and CMV-seronegative. The sequencing sample was made of PBMCs.

CDR3 bases: TGTGCCAGCAGCTCGACCGGACTAGCGGCTAACACAGATACGCAGTATTTT. This gives the protein CASSSTGLAANTDTQYF. The V call is TRBV5-6, the J call TRBJ2-3; 10 bases match TRBD2. This CDR3 region has 17 residues. V lost 3 bases, J lost 2 bases, and 9 bases stayed unmatched. In germline, CDR1 is SGHDT, CDR2 YYEEEE.